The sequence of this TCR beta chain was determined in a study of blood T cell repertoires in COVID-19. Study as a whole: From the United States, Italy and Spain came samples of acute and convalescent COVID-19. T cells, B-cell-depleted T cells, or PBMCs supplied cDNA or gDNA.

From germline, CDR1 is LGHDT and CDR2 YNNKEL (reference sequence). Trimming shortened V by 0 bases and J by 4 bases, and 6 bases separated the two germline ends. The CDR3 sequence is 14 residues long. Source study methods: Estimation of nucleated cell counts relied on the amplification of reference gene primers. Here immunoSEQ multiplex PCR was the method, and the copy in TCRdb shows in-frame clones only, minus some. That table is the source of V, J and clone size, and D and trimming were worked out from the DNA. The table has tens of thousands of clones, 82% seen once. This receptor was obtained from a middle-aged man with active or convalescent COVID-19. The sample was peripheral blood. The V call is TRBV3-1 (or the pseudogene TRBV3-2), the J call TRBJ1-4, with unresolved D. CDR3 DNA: TGTGCCAGCAGCCAAGACAGGTTTAATGAAAAACTGTTTTTT. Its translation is CASSQDRFNEKLFF.